Listed below are T cell receptor beta chains from one sample, sequenced in a study of blood T cell repertoires in COVID-19. Assay used: immunoSEQ multiplex PCR; TCRdb lists only in-frame clones, some missing. The data contain approximately 330,000 clones, about 87% of them singletons. Sequences were obtained from peripheral blood. The receptor set was obtained from a man in his thirties or forties with COVID-19, enrolled during active disease. The CDR3 runs from the conserved cysteine through the conserved F or W. Fields, in order: D gene, V gene, J gene, clone size, CDR3 protein, CDR3 DNA. D genes are given only for firm matches. Some rows have no size entry. The others give once, few or many, or a class for an expanded clone.

D: .
V: TRBV5-1
J: TRBJ2-1
size: .
CDR3: CASSSESSYNEQFF
DNA: TGCGCCAGCAGCTCAGAAAGCTCCTACAATGAGCAGTTCTTC

D: .
V: TRBV4-3
J: TRBJ1-4
size: .
CDR3: CASSQEGVRDSNEKLFF
DNA: TGCGCCAGCAGCCAAGAGGGGGTTAGGGACTCTAATGAAAAACTGTTTTTT

D: .
V: TRBV4-1
J: TRBJ2-2
size: .
CDR3: CASSPSGTGNTGELFF
DNA: TGCGCCAGCAGCCCCAGCGGGACAGGGAACACCGGGGAGCTGTTTTTT

D: .
V: TRBV5-5
J: TRBJ2-1
size: .
CDR3: CASSLRTANYNEQFF
DNA: TGTGCCAGCAGCTTAAGGACAGCCAACTACAATGAGCAGTTCTTC

D: TRBD2
V: TRBV19
J: TRBJ2-1
size: .
CDR3: CASGTSGNNEQFF
DNA: TGTGCCAGTGGGACTAGCGGAAACAATGAGCAGTTCTTC

D: TRBD2
V: TRBV6-2/TRBV6-3
J: TRBJ2-3
size: .
CDR3: CASSYGVMAGGGDTQYF
DNA: TGTGCCAGCAGTTACGGGGTTATGGCGGGAGGAGGAGATACGCAGTATTTT

D: TRBD1
V: TRBV7-2
J: TRBJ1-2
size: .
CDR3: CASSSFTGAYGYTF
DNA: TGTGCCAGCAGCTCGTTTACAGGGGCCTATGGCTACACCTTC

D: TRBD1
V: TRBV5-4
J: TRBJ2-7
size: .
CDR3: CASSHNRGYKYF
DNA: TGTGCCAGCAGCCATAACAGGGGGTACAAGTACTTC

D: TRBD1
V: TRBV29-1
J: TRBJ1-2
size: .
CDR3: CSVDLGQGLKLYTF
DNA: TGCAGCGTTGATTTGGGACAGGGTTTAAAATTGTACACCTTC

D: .
V: TRBV15
J: TRBJ2-3
size: few
CDR3: CATSRENTRLQYF
DNA: TGTGCCACCAGCAGGGAAAATACTAGGCTGCAGTATTTT

D: .
V: TRBV7-2
J: TRBJ2-7
size: .
CDR3: CASSLWGQTYEQYF
DNA: TGTGCCAGCAGCTTATGGGGGCAAACCTACGAGCAGTACTTC

D: .
V: TRBV7-2
J: TRBJ2-1
size: once
CDR3: CASSLNSAGPYNEQFF
DNA: TGTGCCAGCAGCTTAAACTCAGCGGGCCCCTACAATGAGCAGTTCTTC

D: .
V: TRBV12-3/TRBV12-4
J: TRBJ2-2
size: .
CDR3: CASSRDTGELFF
DNA: TGTGCCAGCAGTCGGGACACCGGGGAGCTGTTTTTT

D: .
V: TRBV29-1
J: TRBJ2-1
size: .
CDR3: CSSTVNEQFF
DNA: TGCAGCTCCACGGTCAATGAGCAGTTCTTC

D: TRBD2
V: TRBV6-5
J: TRBJ2-3
size: .
CDR3: CASSYSGRGGTDTQYF
DNA: TGTGCCAGCAGTTATTCCGGGAGGGGGGGGACAGATACGCAGTATTTT

D: .
V: TRBV18
J: TRBJ2-7
size: .
CDR3: CASSPPLSFEQYF
DNA: TGTGCCAGCTCACCACCTCTGAGTTTCGAGCAGTACTTC

D: .
V: TRBV4-3
J: TRBJ2-7
size: .
CDR3: CASSLNVGLPTYEQYF
DNA: TGCGCCAGCAGCCTAAACGTGGGACTTCCAACCTACGAGCAGTACTTC

D: .
V: TRBV3-1/TRBV3-2
J: TRBJ1-1
size: .
CDR3: CASSQGQETTEAFF
DNA: TGTGCCAGCAGCCAAGGACAGGAAACCACTGAAGCTTTCTTT

D: TRBD1
V: TRBV24-1
J: TRBJ2-3
size: .
CDR3: CATSQGGTDTQYF
DNA: TGTGCCACCAGTCAGGGGGGCACAGATACGCAGTATTTT

D: .
V: TRBV2
J: TRBJ1-1
size: few
CDR3: CASTPDSLNTEAFF
DNA: TGTGCCAGCACCCCGGACAGTCTCAACACTGAAGCTTTCTTT

D: TRBD1
V: TRBV9
J: TRBJ1-1
size: once
CDR3: CASSYNGDREEAFF
DNA: TGTGCCAGCTCCTACAATGGGGACAGGGAAGAAGCTTTCTTT

D: .
V: TRBV5-8
J: TRBJ1-2
size: .
CDR3: CASSLEGANYGYTF
DNA: TGTGCCAGCAGCTTGGAGGGGGCTAACTATGGCTACACCTTC